The 13 T cell receptor beta chains below come from one sample, sequenced in a study of blood T cells in healthy people across ages. A second 7 to 11 cycle PCR used barcoded and J-beta primers. From the 5' RACE reads, TCRdb called clonotypes with MiXCR, one entry per CDR3 protein. The table shows 1,500,000 or so distinct CDR3 sequences, with 35% to 45% occurring only once. Sequences were obtained from blood. These receptors all come from a young woman in good health.

This clonotype was found a few times. The V gene is TRBV7-2, the J gene TRBJ2-7; no clear D gene. The J call may not be correct, given that the DNA end is closer to TRBJ2-5. CDR3 length: 13 amino acids. Germline V gives CDR1 SGHTA, CDR2 FQGNSA. The CDR3 DNA follows: TGTGCCAGCAGCAGAGAAAGGGAAGAGACCCAGTACTTC. Its protein is CASSREREETQYF.

This clonotype showed up many times. CDR3 protein: CSVSSSGVDNEQFF. CDR3 DNA sequence: TGCAGCGTCTCGTCTAGCGGGGTCGACAATGAGCAGTTCTTC. The chain links TRBV29-1 to TRBJ2-1; TRBD2 matches at 9 bases. The CDR3 runs to 14 residues. The J segment lost 5 bases and the V segment lost 6 bases, leaving 8 bases of the junction unmatched. Germline V gene sequence: CDR1 SQVTM, CDR2 ANQGSEA.

The V gene is TRBV7-2, the J gene TRBJ1-2, with no clear D. This CDR3 has 13 residues. V lost 2 bases, J lost 4 bases, and 8 bases lay in between. Per the germline V gene, CDR1 is SGHTA and CDR2 is FQGNSA. CDR3: CASSLLRGYGYTF. CDR3 coding DNA: TGTGCCAGCAGCTTACTTCGCGGCTATGGCTACACCTTC. The complete variable domain, with remaining parts taken from reference TRBV7-2 and TRBJ1-2, reads GAGVSQSPSNKVTEKGKDVELRCDPISGHTALYWYRQSLGQGLEFLIYFQGNSAPDKSGLPSDRFSAERTGGSVSTLTIQRTQQEDSAVYLCASSLLRGYGYTFGSGTRLTVV.

This clonotype was observed a handful of times. The rearrangement links TRBV29-1 to TRBJ2-3, with D perhaps being TRBD1 or TRBD2 (5 bases each). Trimming took off 3 bases at V and 0 bases at J, with 10 bases between the two ends. CDR1 is SQVTM and CDR2 is ANQGSEA in the germline V gene. The CDR3 is made up of 14 amino acids. DNA of the CDR3: TGCAGCGTTGAGGGGGATTCTAGCACAGATACGCAGTATTTT. As protein: CSVEGDSSTDTQYF.

In its sample, this clonotype was seen a few times. The chain couples TRBV18 to TRBJ2-7, with 8 positions matching TRBD2. V was clipped by 1 base and J by 4 bases; unmatched bases: 9. The CDR3 totals 16 residues. Germline V gives CDR1 KGHSH, CDR2 LQKENI. CDR3 DNA sequence: TGTGCCAGCTCACCACTCTCTGAGCTAGCGGGTTACGAGCAGTACTTC. Translating it yields CASSPLSELAGYEQYF.

The genes are TRBV4-3 and TRBJ1-2; D may be TRBD1 (5 bases). The length of the CDR3 is 16 residues. Germline loops: CDR1 LGHNA, CDR2 YSLEER. Trimming cost V 3 bases and J 0 bases, with 14 bases left between them. The CDR3 DNA reads as TGCGCCAGCAGCCATCTAACCGGGACGGCTAACTATGGCTACACCTTC. As protein: CASSHLTGTANYGYTF.

The chain links TRBV5-1 to TRBJ1-1; a possible D gene is TRBD1 (6 bases). The CDR3 runs to 14 residues. CDR1 SGHRS and CDR2 YFSETQ come from the germline V gene. V gave up 3 bases and J gave up 1 base, with 10 bases separating them. The CDR3 coding sequence is TGCGCCAGCAGCTCTGCACAGGGGAACACTGAAGCTTTCTTT. It specifies CASSSAQGNTEAFF.

V is TRBV4-3 and J is TRBJ2-3; 11 positions agree with TRBD2. Trimming removed 3 bases from V and 3 bases from J; junction bases left unmatched: 5. The CDR3 sequence is 16 residues long. From germline, CDR1 is LGHNA and CDR2 YSLEER. The CDR3 loop reads CASSHSLAGATDTQYF. CDR3 in DNA: TGCGCCAGCAGCCACTCACTAGCGGGAGCAACAGATACGCAGTATTTT.

The chain has TRBV29-1 and TRBJ2-3, with TRBD2 matching 10 bases. Losses at the gene ends were 0 bases for V and 4 bases for J; bases not matched to a gene: 31. There are 24 residues in the CDR3. Germline V gene lookup returns CDR1 SQVTM and CDR2 ANQGSEA. The CDR3 nucleotides read TGCAGCGTTGAAGACCCCCCGGTCAATAGTAGGACTAGCGGCGAAGGTCACACGGCAGATACGCAGTATTTT. The encoded protein is CSVEDPPVNSRTSGEGHTADTQYF.

As to this clonotype: In this CDR3 the conserved last residue, phenylalanine or tryptophan, is missing, so a read error is likely. The genes are TRBV5-1 and TRBJ2-7; D uncertain. Germline CDR1 is SGHRS and CDR2 is YFSETQ. Trimming shortened V by 4 bases and J by 4 bases, and 12 bases separated the two germline ends. The CDR3 totals 13 residues. The CDR3 sequence: CASSQENRYEQYS. The CDR3 DNA follows: TGCGCCAGCAGCCAGGAGAATAGATACGAGCAGTACTCC.

V is TRBV30 and J is TRBJ1-2; 8 bases map to TRBD1. Losses at the gene ends were 3 bases for V and 3 bases for J; bases not matched to a gene: 12. The CDR3 covers 16 residues. Germline-derived CDR1 and CDR2 are GTSNPN and SVGIG (reference sequence). CDR3 coding DNA: TGTGCCTGGAGGTTTCAGGGGGCGCTTCGGGACTATGGCTACACCTTC. Translation: CAWRFQGALRDYGYTF.

This clonotype has only a few counts. The chain employs TRBV6-6 and TRBJ2-4; 10 nucleotides line up with TRBD1. The germline gives CDR1 MNHNY, CDR2 SVGAGI (reference sequence). This CDR3 comprises 17 residues. The junction had 6 bases not matched to a gene; V was cut back by 3 bases and J by 1 base. This chain's CDR3 is CASSYRGGQGAKNIQYF. Written as DNA, the CDR3 is TGTGCCAGCAGTTATAGGGGGGGACAGGGGGCCAAAAACATTCAGTACTTC.

This clonotype was observed once. The rearrangement joins TRBV4-1 to TRBJ2-7; D remains ambiguous. Germline CDR1 MGHRA, CDR2 YSYEKL. CDR3 length: 14 amino acids. V was shortened by 0 bases and J by 5 bases, with 11 bases between the two germline ends. The CDR3 DNA is TGCGCCAGCAGCCAAGATTTCAGTCTCGACGAGCAGTACTTC. Its translation is CASSQDFSLDEQYF.